These T cell receptor beta chains were read from a single sample in a study of blood T cell repertoires in COVID-19. Some clones are missing from TCRdb's copy, which holds only in-frame ones; the method was immunoSEQ multiplex PCR. The sample lists over 150,000 clones, about 88% occurring once. Sequenced sample: peripheral blood. The receptors were gathered from a woman between 55 and 75 years old with COVID-19, enrolled during active disease. Each CDR3 is given with its conserved first and last residue. The order of the fields is V gene, CDR3 length, clone size, D gene, J gene, CDR3 protein, CDR3 DNA. D genes are given only for firm matches. Size values are once, few and many counts, or a class for expanded clones, and some rows have none.

V: TRBV5-1; length: 15; size: .; D: TRBD1; J: TRBJ2-4; CDR3: CASSPGQGMKNIQYF; DNA: TGCGCCAGCAGCCCCGGACAGGGGATGAAAAACATTCAGTACTTC
V: TRBV27; length: 14; size: .; D: TRBD1; J: TRBJ1-6; CDR3: CASNQGGTNSPLHF; DNA: TGTGCCAGCAACCAAGGGGGCACGAATTCACCCCTCCACTTT
V: TRBV5-1; length: 18; size: .; D: TRBD1; J: TRBJ1-1; CDR3: CASSTRPPGQGATTEAFF; DNA: TGCGCCAGCAGCACCCGCCCTCCGGGACAGGGGGCGACCACTGAAGCTTTCTTT
V: TRBV6-5; length: 14; size: .; D: .; J: TRBJ1-2; CDR3: CASRHPPGDYGYTF; DNA: TGTGCCAGCAGGCATCCTCCGGGGGATTATGGCTACACCTTC
V: TRBV9; length: 14; size: .; D: .; J: TRBJ1-6; CDR3: CASSRTLSNSPLHF; DNA: TGTGCCAGCAGTAGGACATTGTCTAATTCACCCCTCCACTTT
V: TRBV30; length: 14; size: .; D: .; J: TRBJ1-1; CDR3: CAWSPPGLATEAFF; DNA: TGTGCCTGGAGTCCCCCCGGACTGGCCACTGAAGCTTTCTTT
V: TRBV29-1; length: 13; size: .; D: TRBD1; J: TRBJ1-2; CDR3: CSVEPRGRHGYTF; DNA: TGCAGCGTTGAACCCAGGGGGCGGCATGGCTACACCTTC
V: TRBV9; length: 15; size: .; D: TRBD2; J: TRBJ2-1; CDR3: CASSVTSGGYNEQFF; DNA: TGTGCCAGCAGCGTAACTAGCGGGGGATACAATGAGCAGTTCTTC
V: TRBV5-1; length: 17; size: few; D: TRBD1; J: TRBJ1-4; CDR3: CASSFTYYRGPNEKLFF; DNA: TGCGCCAGCAGCTTCACTTACTACAGGGGGCCTAATGAAAAACTGTTTTTT
V: TRBV6-4; length: 14; size: .; D: .; J: TRBJ1-6; CDR3: CASSRTTGETPLHF; DNA: TGTGCCAGCAGTAGGACGACAGGAGAAACACCCCTCCACTTT
V: TRBV19; length: 17; size: once; D: TRBD1; J: TRBJ1-4; CDR3: CASSTRQGRLSDEKLFF; DNA: TGTGCCAGTAGTACCCGACAGGGGAGGCTGTCCGACGAAAAACTGTTTTTT
V: TRBV6-5; length: 15; size: few; D: TRBD1; J: TRBJ2-5; CDR3: CASIKGQANQETQYF; DNA: TGTGCCAGTATAAAAGGACAGGCAAATCAAGAGACCCAGTACTTC
V: TRBV6-5; length: 12; size: .; D: .; J: TRBJ1-1; CDR3: CASSGFDLNPFF; DNA: TGTGCCAGCAGCGGGTTCGACCTCAATCCTTTCTTT
V: TRBV5-1; length: 14; size: once; D: TRBD1; J: TRBJ1-1; CDR3: CASSFGQGAAEAFF; DNA: TGCGCCAGCAGCTTCGGACAGGGGGCCGCTGAAGCTTTCTTT
V: TRBV6-1; length: 16; size: once; D: .; J: TRBJ1-5; CDR3: CASSEESLLSNQPQHF; DNA: TGTGCCAGCAGTGAAGAATCCCTACTTAGCAATCAGCCCCAGCATTTT
V: TRBV19; length: 14; size: once; D: .; J: TRBJ1-5; CDR3: CASSIRDINQPQHF; DNA: TGTGCCAGTAGTATTCGGGACATCAATCAGCCCCAGCATTTT
V: TRBV12-5; length: 13; size: .; D: .; J: TRBJ1-2; CDR3: CASAPQGNYGYTF; DNA: TGTGCTAGTGCCCCTCAGGGGAACTATGGCTACACCTTC
V: TRBV5-4; length: 13; size: .; D: TRBD1; J: TRBJ1-2; CDR3: CASRDRQQWGYTF; DNA: TGTGCCAGCAGGGACAGGCAACAATGGGGCTACACCTTC
V: TRBV5-8; length: 16; size: .; D: TRBD2; J: TRBJ2-1; CDR3: CASSPIPPGRGNEQFF; DNA: TGTGCCAGCAGCCCAATCCCCCCCGGGAGGGGCAATGAGCAGTTCTTC
V: TRBV6-5; length: 15; size: few; D: .; J: TRBJ2-6; CDR3: CASAGQSSGANVLTF; DNA: TGTGCCAGCGCAGGCCAGAGCTCTGGGGCCAACGTCCTGACTTTC
V: TRBV7-6; length: 18; size: .; D: TRBD2; J: TRBJ2-7; CDR3: CASSLVDLISGSPYEQYF; DNA: TGTGCCAGCAGCTTAGTTGACCTTATTAGCGGGTCCCCCTACGAGCAGTACTTC
V: TRBV29-1; length: 12; size: .; D: .; J: TRBJ1-2; CDR3: CSVEPGIAGYTF; DNA: TGCAGCGTTGAACCAGGGATAGCTGGCTACACCTTC
V: TRBV6-6; length: 16; size: .; D: .; J: TRBJ1-2; CDR3: CASSYGGPGVSYGYTF; DNA: TGTGCCAGCAGTTACGGTGGTCCGGGAGTCTCCTATGGCTACACCTTC
V: TRBV19; length: 15; size: .; D: .; J: TRBJ1-3; CDR3: CASSIGSHSGNTIYF; DNA: TGTGCCAGTAGTATAGGTAGCCACTCTGGAAACACCATATATTTT
V: TRBV11-2; length: 14; size: .; D: .; J: TRBJ1-1; CDR3: CASAQGAGYTEAFF; DNA: TGTGCCAGCGCGCAAGGGGCAGGGTACACTGAAGCTTTCTTT
V: TRBV27; length: 13; size: .; D: TRBD2; J: TRBJ2-1; CDR3: CASRRLAGDEQFF; DNA: TGTGCCAGCAGGAGACTAGCGGGAGATGAGCAGTTCTTC
V: TRBV18; length: 13; size: .; D: .; J: TRBJ2-2; CDR3: CASSPSHTGELFF; DNA: TGTGCCAGCTCACCAAGCCACACCGGGGAGCTGTTTTTT
V: TRBV5-4; length: 14; size: .; D: .; J: TRBJ2-7; CDR3: CASSFGLTQYEQYF; DNA: TGTGCCAGCAGCTTCGGACTAACACAATACGAGCAGTACTTC
V: TRBV5-1; length: 15; size: .; D: .; J: TRBJ1-4; CDR3: CASSLTGSRNEKLFF; DNA: TGCGCCAGCAGCTTAACAGGATCAAGGAATGAAAAACTGTTTTTT
V: TRBV18; length: 12; size: .; D: .; J: TRBJ1-1; CDR3: CASSPQNTEAFF; DNA: TGTGCCAGCTCACCCCAGAACACTGAAGCTTTCTTT
V: TRBV9; length: 13; size: .; D: .; J: TRBJ2-7; CDR3: CASSPRGKGEQYF; DNA: TGTGCCAGCAGCCCCCGGGGGAAAGGCGAGCAGTACTTC
V: TRBV7-3; length: 12; size: .; D: .; J: TRBJ2-3; CDR3: CASSSSGDTQYF; DNA: TGTGCCAGCAGCTCCAGCGGAGATACGCAGTATTTT
V: TRBV19; length: 16; size: .; D: TRBD1; J: TRBJ1-1; CDR3: CASRATGGRLGTEAFF; DNA: TGTGCCAGTAGGGCGACAGGGGGCCGGCTAGGCACTGAAGCTTTCTTT
V: TRBV30; length: 13; size: .; D: .; J: TRBJ1-1; CDR3: CASRRGFNTEAFF; DNA: TGTGCCTCCCGCAGGGGATTCAACACTGAAGCTTTCTTT
V: TRBV2; length: 17; size: .; D: TRBD1; J: TRBJ1-5; CDR3: CAFDGGPGQEVYQPQHF; DNA: TGTGCCTTCGATGGGGGTCCGGGACAGGAGGTTTATCAGCCCCAGCATTTT
V: TRBV11-3; length: 19; size: .; D: TRBD1; J: TRBJ1-1; CDR3: CASSPGQGLGLSMNTEAFF; DNA: TGTGCCAGCAGCCCCGGACAGGGGCTAGGACTCTCCATGAACACTGAAGCTTTCTTT
V: TRBV10-3; length: 15; size: .; D: TRBD1; J: TRBJ1-1; CDR3: CAIKPRTGGITEAFF; DNA: TGTGCCATCAAGCCCCGGACAGGAGGGATCACTGAAGCTTTCTTT
V: TRBV18; length: 16; size: .; D: .; J: TRBJ2-7; CDR3: CASSRTQDRGNYEQYF; DNA: TGTGCCAGCTCACGGACTCAGGACAGAGGAAACTACGAGCAGTACTTC
V: TRBV2; length: 15; size: .; D: TRBD2; J: TRBJ2-5; CDR3: CASRGTSGVEETQYF; DNA: TGTGCCAGCAGAGGGACTAGCGGGGTCGAAGAGACCCAGTACTTC
V: TRBV3-1/TRBV3-2; length: 15; size: .; D: TRBD2; J: TRBJ2-1; CDR3: CASSLGLAGYNEQFF; DNA: TGTGCCAGCAGCCTGGGACTAGCGGGCTACAATGAGCAGTTCTTC
V: TRBV2; length: 13; size: once; D: .; J: TRBJ1-4; CDR3: CASKGGGNEKLFF; DNA: TGTGCCAGCAAAGGCGGGGGGAATGAAAAACTGTTTTTT
V: TRBV7-3; length: 15; size: .; D: TRBD2; J: TRBJ2-1; CDR3: CASSSRGGQGNEQFF; DNA: TGTGCCAGCAGCTCCCGCGGGGGGCAGGGGAATGAGCAGTTCTTC
V: TRBV15; length: 20; size: .; D: TRBD1; J: TRBJ2-4; CDR3: CATSRAGTGAPSVAKNIQYF; DNA: TGTGCCACCAGCAGAGCGGGGACAGGGGCCCCTTCCGTAGCCAAAAACATTCAGTACTTC
V: TRBV19; length: 15; size: once; D: TRBD1; J: TRBJ1-1; CDR3: CASTAGTGAPTEAFF; DNA: TGTGCCAGTACCGCCGGGACAGGGGCCCCAACTGAAGCTTTCTTT
V: TRBV3-1/TRBV3-2; length: 16; size: .; D: TRBD2; J: TRBJ2-7; CDR3: CASSRLAGDPTYEQYF; DNA: TGTGCCAGCAGCCGACTAGCGGGTGACCCCACCTACGAGCAGTACTTC
V: TRBV14; length: 17; size: .; D: TRBD1; J: TRBJ1-3; CDR3: CASSQAGGQGFGNTIYF; DNA: TGTGCCAGCAGCCAAGCCGGAGGACAGGGCTTCGGAAACACCATATATTTT
V: TRBV6-5; length: 16; size: .; D: .; J: TRBJ1-3; CDR3: CASSSKTPGPGNTIYF; DNA: TGTGCCAGCAGTTCCAAAACTCCAGGGCCTGGAAACACCATATATTTT
V: TRBV21-1; length: 14; size: .; D: .; J: TRBJ1-1; CDR3: CASPGGAVSTEAFF; DNA: TGTGCCAGCCCCGGGGGGGCCGTGAGCACTGAAGCTTTCTTT
V: TRBV9; length: 15; size: .; D: .; J: TRBJ1-3; CDR3: CASSEAGLRGNTIYF; DNA: TGTGCCAGCAGCGAAGCGGGACTACGGGGAAACACCATATATTTT
V: TRBV6-5; length: 14; size: .; D: .; J: TRBJ2-5; CDR3: CASSYGHSQETQYF; DNA: TGTGCCAGCAGTTACGGGCACAGCCAAGAGACCCAGTACTTC
V: TRBV2; length: 11; size: .; D: .; J: TRBJ2-1; CDR3: CASKGPGGQFF; DNA: TGTGCCAGCAAAGGTCCAGGAGGGCAGTTCTTC
V: TRBV2; length: 14; size: .; D: .; J: TRBJ1-5; CDR3: CASSRSFSNQPQHF; DNA: TGTGCCAGCAGCAGGTCTTTTAGCAATCAGCCCCAGCATTTT
V: TRBV29-1; length: 14; size: medium-sized; D: TRBD1; J: TRBJ1-1; CDR3: CSVQRDRTSTEAFF; DNA: TGCAGCGTTCAGCGGGACAGGACGTCCACTGAAGCTTTCTTT
V: TRBV6-5; length: 15; size: few; D: TRBD1; J: TRBJ1-1; CDR3: CASSQRTGDKTEAFF; DNA: TGTGCCAGCAGTCAAAGGACAGGGGATAAGACTGAAGCTTTCTTT
V: TRBV11-2; length: 16; size: few; D: TRBD1; J: TRBJ2-4; CDR3: CASSTGGRLAKNIQYF; DNA: TGTGCCAGCAGCACAGGGGGTCGACTAGCCAAAAACATTCAGTACTTC
V: TRBV5-1; length: 13; size: .; D: TRBD1; J: TRBJ1-1; CDR3: CASSLGQGDEAFF; DNA: TGCGCCAGCAGCTTGGGACAGGGTGATGAAGCTTTCTTT
V: TRBV19; length: 16; size: .; D: TRBD2; J: TRBJ2-1; CDR3: CASSPTSGLSYNEQFF; DNA: TGTGCCAGTAGTCCTACTAGCGGGCTCTCCTACAATGAGCAGTTCTTC
V: TRBV7-3; length: 15; size: once; D: TRBD2; J: TRBJ2-1; CDR3: CASSPLAGVGDEQFF; DNA: TGTGCCAGCAGCCCCCTAGCGGGAGTAGGCGATGAGCAGTTCTTC
V: TRBV7-9; length: 16; size: .; D: .; J: TRBJ2-1; CDR3: CASSFPSGSSYNEQFF; DNA: TGTGCCAGCAGCTTCCCCTCTGGGAGCTCCTACAATGAGCAGTTCTTC